The sequence of this TCR beta chain was determined in a study of OX40 agonist ivuxolimab in advanced cancers. Whole-study context: Patients undergoing dose escalation presented with hepatocellular carcinoma, melanoma, renal cell or head and neck cancer. Those enrolled were 80% to 85% male, with a mean age of around 60 years and ages from roughly 23 to 79.

Trimming removed 10 bases from V and 3 bases from J, with 13 bases in between. CDR3 length: 13 amino acids. The germline V gene has CDR1 MNHEY and CDR2 SVGAGI. Clones were read by immunoSEQ multiplex PCR, and TCRdb kept only the in-frame ones, dropping some. The repertoire holds over 45,000 clones, with nearly 85% as singletons. Prior autoimmune disease or systemic immunosuppression barred patients. The rearrangement links TRBV6-5 to TRBJ1-5; D unclear. This TCR was sampled from an adult with an advanced solid tumor such as melanoma, head and neck, liver or kidney cancer. The sample here was CD4+ or CD8+ T cells sorted from blood, taken in a trial of the OX40 agonist ivuxolimab. CDR3 sequence reads: CATRTGYNQPQHF. The CDR3, as DNA: TGTGCCACCAGGACGGGATACAATCAGCCCCAGCATTTT.